A single sample is the source of the 13 T cell receptor beta chains below, sequenced in a study of CD8+CD57+ T cells in acquired aplastic anemia (dated by TCRdb to the late 2010s). The reads were generated on an Illumina HiSeq 2000. Genomic DNA was used as template for profiling of TCR beta VDJ combinations and CDR3 sequences. TCRdb's own reprocessing of the public reads used fastp at Q25 and MiXCR and kept productive beta chains. One record per CDR3 amino acid sequence lists the most common genes and DNA. The sample table holds 310,000 or so distinct CDR3 sequences, of which 56% were seen once. The ten most abundant clones make up 1.3% of the sample. Patients chosen for sequencing had shown expansion of CD8+CD57+ cells by flow cytometry. The specimen was sorted CD4+, CD8+, or CD8+CD57+ T cells (not recorded which) from PBMCs. The receptor source for this set is a human donor with aplastic anemia.

This clonotype has at least ten counts. This sequence joins TRBV18 and TRBJ1-2; D gene ambiguous. The CDR3 is 12 amino acids. Germline loops: CDR1 KGHSH, CDR2 LQKENI. V gave up 4 bases and J gave up 7 bases, with 10 bases separating them. The CDR3 here is CASSLEGVGYTF. As DNA, the CDR3 is TGTGCCAGCTCACTGGAAGGAGTTGGCTACACCTTC.

The chain has TRBV7-8 and TRBJ2-1, with 9 positions matching TRBD2. The length of the CDR3 is 16 residues. Germline CDR1 and CDR2: SGHVS and FQNEAQ. Trimming took 7 bases from V and 1 from J; bases not matched to a gene: 8. In DNA, the CDR3 is TGTGCCAGCAAGTTTAGCGGGAGCGGGTCCTACAATGAGCAGTTCTTC. As protein: CASKFSGSGSYNEQFF.

In its sample, this clonotype was seen a few times. The V and J genes are TRBV7-9 and TRBJ2-7, with 8 bases matching TRBD2. CDR1 is SEHNR, CDR2 FQNEAQ, per germline (reference sequence). V was clipped by 6 bases and J by 6 bases; unmatched bases: 4. This CDR3 contains 12 residues. Here the CDR3 DNA reads TGTGCCAGCAGTTCTAGCGGGCGCGAGCAGTACTTC. Protein sequence: CASSSSGREQYF.

The count of this clonotype is one. Germline is not matched at one junction end, which may reflect a read error. The CDR3 is CASSQEGQGGKVF. The CDR3 DNA reads as TGTGCCAGCAGCCAAGAGGGGCAGGGTGGTAAAGTCTTC. The chain joins TRBV14 to TRBJ2-7; possible D gene TRBD1, 5 bases. This CDR3 spans 13 amino acids. Germline CDR1 is SGHDN and CDR2 is FVKESK.

The chain joins TRBV7-9 to TRBJ2-1; D remains unclear. Trimming took off 5 bases at V and 5 bases at J, with 7 bases between the two ends. The CDR3 has 12 residues. The germline V gene encodes CDR1 SEHNR and CDR2 FQNEAQ (reference sequence). The CDR3 region has the DNA TGTGCCAGCAGCCACACTCACAATGAGCAGTTCTTC. Its protein is CASSHTHNEQFF.

The rearrangement joins TRBV7-9 to TRBJ1-1, with D perhaps matching TRBD1 (5 bases). Germline CDR1 is SEHNR and CDR2 is FQNEAQ (reference sequence). This CDR3 comprises 13 residues. V dropped 8 bases and J dropped 2 bases, with 12 bases sitting between them. CDR3: CASRGTVNTEAFF. CDR3 DNA: TGTGCCAGCCGCGGGACTGTTAACACTGAAGCTTTCTTT. The variable domain in full, completed from reference TRBV7-9 and TRBJ1-1, reads DTGVSQNPRHKITKRGQNVTFRCDPISEHNRLYWYRQTLGQGPEFLTYFQNEAQLEKSRLLSDRFSAERPKGSFSTLEIQRTEQGDSAMYLCASRGTVNTEAFFGQGTRLTVV.

This rearrangement joins TRBV19 to TRBJ2-7; D possibly corresponds to TRBD1 (5 bases). The CDR3 length is 15 residues. The V gene's germline CDR1 is LNHDA and CDR2 SQIVND (reference sequence). V was trimmed by 5 bases and J by 0 bases, leaving 14 bases between them. CDR3 in DNA: TGTGCCAGTAGTCTCGCGCAGGGTGGCTCCTACGAGCAGTACTTC. Its translation: CASSLAQGGSYEQYF.

This rearrangement joins TRBV15 to TRBJ1-4, with a possible D match to TRBD1 (5 bases). The germline V gene encodes CDR1 LNHNV and CDR2 YYDKDF (reference sequence). This CDR3 has 16 amino acids. Deletions cut 4 bases from V and 1 base from J, with 13 bases between. The CDR3 region has the DNA TGTGCCACCAGCACGAATATAGGGGTAACTAATGAAAAACTGTTTTTT. Encoded protein: CATSTNIGVTNEKLFF.

DNA for the CDR3: TGTGCCAGCAGTGAAGCGCTTGGGGCGGGGGGTTATGAGACCCAGTACTTC. It specifies CASSEALGAGGYETQYF. The chain links TRBV6-1 to TRBJ2-5; TRBD2 aligns across 8 bases. The CDR3 is made up of 17 amino acids. Trimming cost V 0 bases and J 5 bases; bases outside gene matches: 11. Looked up from germline, CDR1 is MNHNS and CDR2 is SASEGT.

This chain joins TRBV2 and TRBJ1-2; D is unresolved. Germline CDR1 SNHLY, CDR2 FYNNEI. The CDR3 loop spans 13 amino acids. Trimming pared 3 bases from V and 4 bases from J, leaving 9 bases between. The DNA of the CDR3 is TGTGCCAGCAGTGACGGTCTAAGCTATGGCTACACCTTC. Translated: CASSDGLSYGYTF.

The V and J genes are TRBV5-4 and TRBJ1-1; D not certain. Trimming took 3 bases from V and 1 from J, leaving 10 bases between them. CDR3 length: 14 residues. The germline CDR1 and CDR2 sequences are SGHNT and YYREEE (reference sequence). CDR3 in DNA: TGTGCCAGCAGCTCACCCTCCAGGAACACTGAAGCTTTCTTT. This sequence encodes CASSSPSRNTEAFF.

This clonotype was found many times. The V call is TRBV12-3 or TRBV12-4, the J call TRBJ1-2; maybe TRBD1 (5 bases). V lost 5 bases and J lost 2, with 12 bases in between. The CDR3 loop spans 14 amino acids. The CDR3 is CASSANRRNYGYTF. CDR3 DNA: TGTGCCAGCAGTGCTAACAGGAGGAACTATGGCTACACCTTC.

The table lists this clonotype with many counts. In DNA form, the CDR3 reads TGTGCCAGCAGCTTACAGGGGACCATGAACACTGAAGCTTTCTTT. It yields the protein CASSLQGTMNTEAFF. V is TRBV7-9 and J is TRBJ1-1; D perhaps matches TRBD1 (6 bases). The CDR3 covers 15 residues. Germline assignment: CDR1 SEHNR and CDR2 FQNEAQ (reference sequence). V was cut by 2 bases and J by 0 bases, with 10 bases left in between.